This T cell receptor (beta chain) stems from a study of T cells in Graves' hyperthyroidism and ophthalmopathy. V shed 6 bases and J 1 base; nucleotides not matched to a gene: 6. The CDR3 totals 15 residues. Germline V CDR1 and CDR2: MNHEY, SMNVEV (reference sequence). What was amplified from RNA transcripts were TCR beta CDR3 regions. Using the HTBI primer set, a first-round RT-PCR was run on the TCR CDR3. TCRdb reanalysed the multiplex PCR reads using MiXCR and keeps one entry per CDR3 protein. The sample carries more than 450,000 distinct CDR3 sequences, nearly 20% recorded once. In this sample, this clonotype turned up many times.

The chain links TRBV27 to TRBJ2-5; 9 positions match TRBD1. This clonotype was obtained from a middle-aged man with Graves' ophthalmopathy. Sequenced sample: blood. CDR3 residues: CASSLGQGIQETQYF. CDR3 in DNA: TGTGCCAGCAGCCTAGGACAGGGGATCCAAGAGACCCAGTACTTC.